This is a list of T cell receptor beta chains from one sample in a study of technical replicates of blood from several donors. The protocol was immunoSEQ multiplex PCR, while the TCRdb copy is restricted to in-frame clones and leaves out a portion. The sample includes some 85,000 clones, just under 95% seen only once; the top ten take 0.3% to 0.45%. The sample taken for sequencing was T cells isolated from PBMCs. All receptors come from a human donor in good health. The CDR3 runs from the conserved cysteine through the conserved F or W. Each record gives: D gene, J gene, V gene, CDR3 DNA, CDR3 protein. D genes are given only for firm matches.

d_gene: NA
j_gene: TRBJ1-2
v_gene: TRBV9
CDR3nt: TGTGCCAGCAGCGTAGGCTCCGACTACTGGGACTATGGCTACACCTTC
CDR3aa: CASSVGSDYWDYGYTF

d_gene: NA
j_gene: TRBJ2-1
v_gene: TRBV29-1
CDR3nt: TGCAGCGTTGAATTTCTCCACCCGGGTCCGGGAAGCCCTCACAATGAGCAGTTCTTC
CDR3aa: CSVEFLHPGPGSPHNEQFF

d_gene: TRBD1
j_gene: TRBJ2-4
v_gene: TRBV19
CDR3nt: TGTGCCAGCCAGAAAGACAGGGATGGAGCCAAAAACATTCAGTACTTC
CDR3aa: CASQKDRDGAKNIQYF

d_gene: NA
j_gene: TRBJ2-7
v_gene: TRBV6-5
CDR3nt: TGTGCCAGCAGCAGGCCCGGCGAGCAGTACTTC
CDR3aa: CASSRPGEQYF

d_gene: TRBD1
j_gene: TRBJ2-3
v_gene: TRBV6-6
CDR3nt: TGTGCCAGCAGCCTACAGGGGGCTAGAGATACGCAGTATTTT
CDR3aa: CASSLQGARDTQYF

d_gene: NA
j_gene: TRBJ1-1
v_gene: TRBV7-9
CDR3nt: TGTGCCAGCAGCTTCTCAGGGTCTGGTGAAGCTTTCTTT
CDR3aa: CASSFSGSGEAFF

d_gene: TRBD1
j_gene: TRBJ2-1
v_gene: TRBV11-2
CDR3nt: TGTGCCAGCAGCCAGGACAGGGGTGAGTACAATGAGCAGTTCTTC
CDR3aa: CASSQDRGEYNEQFF

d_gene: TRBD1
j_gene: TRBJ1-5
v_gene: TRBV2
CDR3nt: TGTGCCAGCAGTCCGAGGAAACGCAGGGGGAATCAGCCCCAGCATTTT
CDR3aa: CASSPRKRRGNQPQHF

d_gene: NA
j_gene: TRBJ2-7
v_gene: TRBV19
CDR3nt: TGTGCCAGTAGTATGGGCAGGAAAGGCTACGAGCAGTACTTC
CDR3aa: CASSMGRKGYEQYF

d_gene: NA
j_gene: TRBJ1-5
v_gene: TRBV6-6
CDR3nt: TGTGCCAGCAGTTACTCTAGGGAGGATCAGCCCCAGCATTTT
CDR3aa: CASSYSREDQPQHF

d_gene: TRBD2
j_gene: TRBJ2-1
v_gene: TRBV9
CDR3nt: TGTGCCAGCAGCGTCGGGACTAGCGGGACCAATGAGCAGTTCTTC
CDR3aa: CASSVGTSGTNEQFF

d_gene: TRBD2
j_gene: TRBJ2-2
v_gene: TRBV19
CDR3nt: TGTGCCAGTAGTATAGTTCACATAGCGGGAGCTGCCGGGGAGCTGTTTTTT
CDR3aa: CASSIVHIAGAAGELFF

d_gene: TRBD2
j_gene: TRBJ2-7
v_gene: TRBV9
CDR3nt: TGTGCCAGCAGCGTGGGAGGGGTAGCGGGAGGGCCGCAGGGTGAGCAGTACTTC
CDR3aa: CASSVGGVAGGPQGEQYF

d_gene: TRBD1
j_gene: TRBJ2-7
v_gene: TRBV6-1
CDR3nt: TGTGCCAGCAGTGAAGCACCAGGGGGATTTGAGCAGTACTTC
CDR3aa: CASSEAPGGFEQYF

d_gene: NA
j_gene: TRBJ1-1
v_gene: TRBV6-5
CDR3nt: TGTGCCAGCAGGACGAGGACTGAAGCTTTCTTT
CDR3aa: CASRTRTEAFF

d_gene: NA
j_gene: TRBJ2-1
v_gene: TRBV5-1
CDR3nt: TGCGCCAGCAGCTTACAAGCGGAAATTCCCGGCAATGAGCAGTTCTTC
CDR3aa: CASSLQAEIPGNEQFF

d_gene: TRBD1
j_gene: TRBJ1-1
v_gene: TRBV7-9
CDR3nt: TGTGCCAGCAGCTTAGAAGGTGGGACAGGTATGAACACTGAAGCTTTCTTT
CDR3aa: CASSLEGGTGMNTEAFF

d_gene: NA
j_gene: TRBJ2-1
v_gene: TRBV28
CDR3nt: TGTGCCAGCAGTTTTAGCGTCTCCTACAATGAGCAGTTCTTC
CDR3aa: CASSFSVSYNEQFF

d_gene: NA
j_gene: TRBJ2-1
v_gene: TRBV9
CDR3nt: TGTGCCAGCAGCGTTCGTGGGGCCCAATCGGATGAGCAGTTCTTC
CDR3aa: CASSVRGAQSDEQFF

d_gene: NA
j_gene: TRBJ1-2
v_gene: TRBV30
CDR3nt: TGTGCCTGGGGGACTTATGGCTACACCTTC
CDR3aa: CAWGTYGYTF

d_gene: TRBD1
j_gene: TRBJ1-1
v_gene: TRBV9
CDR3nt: TGTGCCAGCAGGGCCGGGACAGGGATCACTGAAGCTTTCTTT
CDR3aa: CASRAGTGITEAFF

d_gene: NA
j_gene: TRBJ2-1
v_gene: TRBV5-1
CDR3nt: TGCGCCAGCAGCTTGGGGGGCGCGTCCTACAATGAGCAGTTCTTC
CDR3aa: CASSLGGASYNEQFF

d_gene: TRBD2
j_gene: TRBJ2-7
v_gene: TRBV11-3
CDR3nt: TGTGCCAGCAGCCCTAGCGGGAACTCCTACGAGCAGTACTTC
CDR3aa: CASSPSGNSYEQYF

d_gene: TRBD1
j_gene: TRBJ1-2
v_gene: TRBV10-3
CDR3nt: TGTGCCATCAGCGGGACAGATACCTATGGCTACACCTTC
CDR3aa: CAISGTDTYGYTF

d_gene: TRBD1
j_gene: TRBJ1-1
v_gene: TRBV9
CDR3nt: TGTGCCAGCAGCGTAGAAGGGACAGGGTATAACACTGAAGCTTTCTTT
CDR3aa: CASSVEGTGYNTEAFF

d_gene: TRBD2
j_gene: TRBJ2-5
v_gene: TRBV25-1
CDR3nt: TGTGCCAGCAGTCTTAGCGGGAGGGCCGGTGAGACCCAGTACTTC
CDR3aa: CASSLSGRAGETQYF

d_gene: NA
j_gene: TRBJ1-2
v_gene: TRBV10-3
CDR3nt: TGTGCCATCAGTGAGGCAGGTAATTGGGATGGCTACACCTTC
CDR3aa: CAISEAGNWDGYTF

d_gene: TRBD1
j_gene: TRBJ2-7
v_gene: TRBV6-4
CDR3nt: TGTGCCAGCAGTGACGGGACAGGGCACGAGCAGTACTTC
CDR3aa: CASSDGTGHEQYF

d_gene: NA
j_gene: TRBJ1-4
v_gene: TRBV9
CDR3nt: TGTGCCAGCAGCGCCGGGGGGGGGTTATTCGGTGAAAAACTGTTTTTT
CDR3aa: CASSAGGGLFGEKLFF

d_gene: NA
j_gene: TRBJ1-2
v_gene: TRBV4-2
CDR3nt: TGTGCCAGCAGCCAAGTTTCGGGGTCGTCCCTTATTCACTATGGCTACACCTTC
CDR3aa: CASSQVSGSSLIHYGYTF

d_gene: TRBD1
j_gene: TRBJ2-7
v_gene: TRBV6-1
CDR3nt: TGTGCCAGCATCTTTGGACAGGGGGCATCCTACGAGCAGTACTTC
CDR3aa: CASIFGQGASYEQYF

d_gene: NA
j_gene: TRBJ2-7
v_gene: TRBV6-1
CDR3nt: TGTGCCAGCAGTGAGCTGTGGGCCGGACAGCATTACGAGCAGTACTTC
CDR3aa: CASSELWAGQHYEQYF

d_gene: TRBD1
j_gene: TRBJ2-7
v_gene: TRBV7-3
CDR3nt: TGTGCCAGCAGCTTAGGGTGGACAGGGGACGAGCAGTACTTC
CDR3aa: CASSLGWTGDEQYF

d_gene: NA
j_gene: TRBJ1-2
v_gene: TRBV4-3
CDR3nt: TGCGCCAGCAGCCAAGCACAGCCTAACTATGGCTACACCTTC
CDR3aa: CASSQAQPNYGYTF